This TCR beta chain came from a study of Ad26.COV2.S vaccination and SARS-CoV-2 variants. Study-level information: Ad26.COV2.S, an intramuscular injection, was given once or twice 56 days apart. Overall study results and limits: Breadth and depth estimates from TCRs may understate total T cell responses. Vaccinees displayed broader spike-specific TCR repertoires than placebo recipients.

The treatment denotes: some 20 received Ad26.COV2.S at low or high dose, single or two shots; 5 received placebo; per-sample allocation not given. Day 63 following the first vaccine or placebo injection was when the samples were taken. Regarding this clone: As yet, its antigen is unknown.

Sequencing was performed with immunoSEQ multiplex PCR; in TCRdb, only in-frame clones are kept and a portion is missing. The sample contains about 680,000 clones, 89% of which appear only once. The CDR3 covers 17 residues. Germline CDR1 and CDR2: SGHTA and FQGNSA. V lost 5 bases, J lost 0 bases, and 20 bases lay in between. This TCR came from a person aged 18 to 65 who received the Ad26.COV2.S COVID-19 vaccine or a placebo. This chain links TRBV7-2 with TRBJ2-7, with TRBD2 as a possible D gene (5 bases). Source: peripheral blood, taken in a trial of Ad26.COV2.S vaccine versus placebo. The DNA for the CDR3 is TGTGCCAGCAGCCTCGGCCCCCGGGGATCGAGCTCCTACGAGCAGTACTTC. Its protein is CASSLGPRGSSSYEQYF.